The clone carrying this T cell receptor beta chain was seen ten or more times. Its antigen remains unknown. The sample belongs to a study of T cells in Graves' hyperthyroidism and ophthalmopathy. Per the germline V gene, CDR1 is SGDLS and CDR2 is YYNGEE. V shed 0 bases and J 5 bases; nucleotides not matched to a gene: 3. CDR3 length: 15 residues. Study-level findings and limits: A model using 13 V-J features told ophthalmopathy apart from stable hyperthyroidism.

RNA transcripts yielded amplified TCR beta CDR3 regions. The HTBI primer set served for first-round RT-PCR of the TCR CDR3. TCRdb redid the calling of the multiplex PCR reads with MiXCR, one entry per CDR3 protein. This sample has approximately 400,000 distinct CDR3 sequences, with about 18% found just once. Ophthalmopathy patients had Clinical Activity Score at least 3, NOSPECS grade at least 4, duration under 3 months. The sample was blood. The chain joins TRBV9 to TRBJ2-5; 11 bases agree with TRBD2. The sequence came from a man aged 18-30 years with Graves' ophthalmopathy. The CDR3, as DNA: TGTGCCAGCAGCGTAGCTAGCGGGGGGACGGAGACCCAGTACTTC. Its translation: CASSVASGGTETQYF.